These 32 T cell receptor beta chains originate from one sample sequenced in a study of shared clonotypes between healthy human individuals. Assay: immunoSEQ multiplex PCR; the TCRdb copy retains only in-frame clones and omits some. Seen here are some 650,000 clones, approximately 97% observed once, and the top ten hold roughly 0.055%. Sequencing was carried out using naive CD4+ T cells sorted from blood. As for subset: CD45RA+ positively selected. The source of these receptors is a woman in her 30s in good health.

This clone has a single count. This sequence joins TRBV5-1 and TRBJ2-2, with TRBD2 as a possible D gene (5 bases). CDR1 is SGHRS and CDR2 is YFSETQ in the germline V gene. Trimming removed 4 bases at V and 4 bases at J, with 11 bases between. This CDR3 is 14 amino acids long. The CDR3 reads CASSMVSGTGELFF. CDR3 bases: TGCGCCAGCAGCATGGTGAGCGGCACCGGGGAGCTGTTTTTT. Full variable domain (rest looked up from reference TRBV5-1 and TRBJ2-2): KAGVTQTPRYLIKTRGQQVTLSCSPISGHRSVSWYQQTPGQGLQFLFEYFSETQRNKGNFPGRFSGRQFSNSRSEMNVSTLELGDSALYLCASSMVSGTGELFFGEGSRLTVL.

V usage is TRBV28 and J usage is TRBJ1-1, with D tentatively TRBD1 (6 bases). CDR3 length: 14 amino acids. Trimming shortened V by 3 bases and J by 6 bases, and 14 bases separated the two germline ends. Per germline, CDR1 MDHEN and CDR2 SYDVKM. Here the CDR3 reads CASSFGGAPPEAFF. The CDR3 DNA follows: TGTGCCAGCAGTTTTGGGGGGGCGCCCCCTGAAGCTTTCTTT.

J is TRBJ2-5 and V is TRBV7-9; either TRBD1 or TRBD2 may fit D (5 bases each). Germline V gene lookup returns CDR1 SEHNR and CDR2 FQNEAQ (reference sequence). The CDR3 has 14 amino acids. Between the trimmed V and J ends, which lost 2 bases and 5 bases, there was a span of 12 bases. The CDR3: CASSLTPEGETQYF. CDR3 in DNA: TGTGCCAGCAGCTTAACACCCGAGGGGGAGACCCAGTACTTC.

The CDR3 sequence is CASSQDSDPYEQYF. In DNA, the CDR3 is TGCGCCAGCAGCCAAGATAGTGACCCCTACGAGCAGTACTTC. The chain employs TRBV4-1 and TRBJ2-7; D not resolved. The CDR3 runs to 14 residues. The V end was cut by 0 bases, the J end by 2 bases, with 8 bases between. CDR1 is MGHRA and CDR2 is YSYEKL in the germline V gene.

The V and J genes are TRBV27 and TRBJ1-5; D uncertain. Trimming stripped 4 bases from V and 1 base from J, with 8 bases between. CDR3 length: 14 amino acids. The V gene's germline CDR1 is MNHEY and CDR2 SMNVEV (reference sequence). CDR3 residues: CASSSWRSNQPQHF. Here the CDR3 DNA reads TGTGCCAGCAGTTCTTGGAGGAGCAATCAGCCCCAGCATTTT.

CDR3 bases: TGCGCCAGCAGCTGGGGGTCCGGGGACAATGAGCAGTTCTTC. It specifies CASSWGSGDNEQFF. This sequence joins TRBV5-1 and TRBJ2-1; D may match TRBD1 or TRBD2 (5 bases each). This CDR3 region has 14 residues. In germline, CDR1 is SGHRS, CDR2 YFSETQ. The V end was cut by 3 bases, the J end by 5 bases, with 12 bases between. The full variable domain, its missing parts supplied by reference TRBV5-1 and TRBJ2-1, is KAGVTQTPRYLIKTRGQQVTLSCSPISGHRSVSWYQQTPGQGLQFLFEYFSETQRNKGNFPGRFSGRQFSNSRSEMNVSTLELGDSALYLCASSWGSGDNEQFFGPGTRLTVL.

The chain couples TRBV28 to TRBJ1-2; perhaps TRBD1 as D (5 bases). The V end lost 7 bases, the J end lost 4 bases, and 19 bases lay between the germline ends. The germline V gene encodes CDR1 MDHEN and CDR2 SYDVKM. This CDR3 has 15 residues. The DNA for the CDR3 is TGTGCCAGCAACCCCCTGGGACGTTCTCTCTATGGCTACACCTTC. As protein: CASNPLGRSLYGYTF.

Only one count was recorded for this clone. V gene TRBV7-9 combines with J gene TRBJ1-5; weak D call: TRBD1 (5 bases). CDR1 and CDR2 (germline): SEHNR, FQNEAQ (reference sequence). The CDR3 has 18 residues. Trimming left V 4 bases short and J 0 bases short, with 19 bases between. CDR3 region: CASSSSGTGIYSNQPQHF. CDR3 DNA sequence: TGTGCCAGCAGCTCATCCGGGACGGGGATATATAGCAATCAGCCCCAGCATTTT.

The chain uses TRBV7-2 and TRBJ1-5, with 9 bases that match TRBD1. The V and J ends lost 5 bases and 0 bases, in that order; junction bases with no gene match: 11. This CDR3 comprises 18 residues. Germline V gene data show CDR1 as SGHTA and CDR2 as FQGNSA. CDR3 loop: CASSHNRDRDYSNQPQHF. In DNA, the CDR3 is TGTGCCAGCAGCCACAACCGGGACAGGGATTATAGCAATCAGCCCCAGCATTTT.

The V and J genes are TRBV29-1 and TRBJ2-1, with D tentatively TRBD1 or TRBD2 (5 bases each). V lost 3 bases, J lost 5 bases, and 17 bases lay in between. Germline V lookup: CDR1 SQVTM, CDR2 ANQGSEA. The CDR3 has 15 amino acids. The CDR3 bases are TGCAGCGTTGATAGTTGGGGGAATTCCCACAATGAGCAGTTCTTC. This encodes CSVDSWGNSHNEQFF.

The gene calls are TRBV4-2 and TRBJ1-5; weak D call: TRBD1 (6 bases). The V gene lost 4 bases and the J gene lost 3 bases, with 16 bases spanning the gap. The CDR3 has 16 amino acids. Germline lookup yields CDR1 LGHNA and CDR2 YNFKEQ. The CDR3 region has the DNA TGTGCCAGCAGCCCAAGTAGGACAGAATACAATCAGCCCCAGCATTTT. Translating gives CASSPSRTEYNQPQHF.

The chain uses TRBV5-1 and TRBJ2-7; 9 bases line up with TRBD1. CDR3 length: 14 residues. V gave up 5 bases and J gave up 2 bases; unmatched junction bases: 5. Germline loops: CDR1 SGHRS, CDR2 YFSETQ. The DNA for the CDR3 is TGCGCCAGCAGGATGACAGGGGGACCCTACGAGCAGTACTTC. It translates to CASRMTGGPYEQYF.

Concerning this clone: At the DNA level, this CDR3 is encoded by other sequences in the same sample as well. This chain uses TRBV5-1 with TRBJ2-1, with 12 positions matching TRBD1. V shed 3 bases and J 8 bases; nucleotides not matched to a gene: 3. Germline V gene data show CDR1 as SGHRS and CDR2 as YFSETQ. The CDR3 extends over 14 amino acids. The CDR3 spells CASSSGQGAYEQFF. The CDR3 nucleotides read TGCGCCAGCAGCTCGGGACAGGGGGCCTATGAGCAGTTCTTC.

J is TRBJ2-4 and V is TRBV4-1, with 10 bases identical to TRBD2. Germline lookup yields CDR1 MGHRA and CDR2 YSYEKL. The ends lost 2 bases at V and 0 bases at J; junction bases unmatched: 4. The CDR3 spans 17 residues. CDR3 in amino acids: CASSQPLAGLAKNIQYF. The CDR3 nucleotides read TGCGCCAGCAGCCAACCACTAGCGGGACTAGCCAAAAACATTCAGTACTTC.

CDR3 in amino acids: CASSYISGGNGYTF. The DNA for the CDR3 is TGTGCCAGCAGTTACATCTCAGGGGGCAATGGCTACACCTTC. This sequence joins TRBV6-5 and TRBJ1-2, with 8 bases matching TRBD1. J was trimmed by 6 bases and V by 2 bases; bases with no gene match: 5. This CDR3 spans 14 amino acids. CDR1 and CDR2 from the germline V gene are MNHEY and SVGAGI.

V usage is TRBV10-2 and J usage is TRBJ2-3, with a weak D call TRBD2 (5 bases). CDR1 WSHSY and CDR2 SAAADI come from the germline V gene. The CDR3 consists of 14 residues. The ends were cut back, 5 bases at V and 8 bases at J, with 17 bases in the middle. The CDR3 region is CASSQYQLASTQYF. CDR3 nucleotides: TGCGCCAGCAGTCAGTATCAGCTAGCAAGTACGCAGTATTTT.

The chain couples TRBV5-1 to TRBJ2-1; a possible D gene is TRBD2 (6 bases). The V gene lost 4 bases and the J gene lost 9 bases, with 17 bases spanning the gap. The germline CDR1 and CDR2 sequences are SGHRS and YFSETQ. The CDR3 contains 14 residues. CDR3 DNA: TGCGCCAGCAGCGTTAGCGCGGAGGGTAGTGAGCAGTTCTTC. Its protein product is CASSVSAEGSEQFF.

The V call is TRBV19, the J call TRBJ1-4; TRBD1 matches 7 bases. V lost 1 base to trimming and J lost 8 bases; unmatched junction nucleotides: 7. Per the germline V gene, CDR1 is LNHDA and CDR2 is SQIVND (reference sequence). The CDR3 length is 15 residues. The chain's CDR3 is CASSIGQGGGEKLFF. CDR3 nucleotide sequence: TGTGCCAGTAGTATAGGACAGGGAGGAGGAGAAAAACTGTTTTTT.

Worth noting for this clone: The same CDR3 arises from other DNA sequences in this sample as well. The chain recombines TRBV20-1 with TRBJ2-3; no firm D call. Trimming pared 5 bases from V and 0 bases from J, leaving 3 bases between. The CDR3 extends over 11 amino acids. The germline V gene has CDR1 DFQATT and CDR2 SNEGSKA (reference sequence). CDR3 bases: TGCAGTGCTCCTAGCACAGATACGCAGTATTTT. Amino acids: CSAPSTDTQYF.

The chain combines TRBV5-1 with TRBJ1-1; D is unclear. This CDR3 is 13 amino acids long. The ends were cut back, 6 bases at V and 7 bases at J, with 16 bases in the middle. Germline V gives CDR1 SGHRS, CDR2 YFSETQ. The CDR3 nucleotides are TGCGCCAGCACCCTCGGGTTAAACGGTGAAGCTTTCTTT. Protein product: CASTLGLNGEAFF. Drawing the rest from reference TRBV5-1 and TRBJ1-1, the complete variable domain is KAGVTQTPRYLIKTRGQQVTLSCSPISGHRSVSWYQQTPGQGLQFLFEYFSETQRNKGNFPGRFSGRQFSNSRSEMNVSTLELGDSALYLCASTLGLNGEAFFGQGTRLTVV.

The chain has TRBV29-1 and TRBJ2-3, with D possibly being TRBD2 (6 bases). The V and J ends lost 4 bases and 2 bases respectively, with 7 bases between them. The CDR3 loop spans 12 amino acids. The germline gives CDR1 SQVTM, CDR2 ANQGSEA. The CDR3 here is CSVAGLTDTQYF. The CDR3 nucleotides read TGCAGCGTTGCGGGACTCACAGATACGCAGTATTTT.

The chain carries TRBV5-5 and TRBJ1-2, with 10 bases that match TRBD1. This CDR3 contains 18 residues. The germline CDR1 and CDR2 sequences are SGHKS and YYEKEE (reference sequence). V shed 3 bases and J 0 bases; nucleotides not matched to a gene: 11. In DNA form, the CDR3 reads TGTGCCAGCAGCTCAACCGTGACAGGGGGCCCCACTAACTATGGCTACACCTTC. The encoded protein is CASSSTVTGGPTNYGYTF.

The V call is TRBV10-2, the J call TRBJ1-2; weak D call: TRBD1 (6 bases). The CDR3 runs 14 residues. Trimming left V 4 bases short and J 4 bases short, with 13 bases between. Germline V gene data show CDR1 as WSHSY and CDR2 as SAAADI. The CDR3 reads CASSGQATFYGYTF. DNA of the CDR3: TGCGCCAGCAGTGGACAGGCCACTTTCTATGGCTACACCTTC.

The chain is built from TRBV7-3 and TRBJ2-1; D unclear. Per germline, CDR1 SGHTA and CDR2 FQGTGA. V lost 1 base to trimming and J lost 6 bases, with 16 bases between them. CDR3 length: 16 residues. This chain's CDR3 is CASSLNPPDGINEQFF. CDR3 nucleotides: TGTGCCAGCAGCTTAAACCCCCCGGATGGGATCAATGAGCAGTTCTTC. Together with reference TRBV7-3 and TRBJ2-1, the CDR3 gives the full variable domain: GAGVSQTPSNKVTEKGKYVELRCDPISGHTALYWYRQSLGQGPEFLIYFQGTGAADDSGLPNDRFFAVRPEGSVSTLKIQRTERGDSAVYLCASSLNPPDGINEQFFGPGTRLTVL.

Note on this clone: This sample also contains other DNA sequences that code for the same CDR3. This chain joins TRBV20-1 and TRBJ2-7, with a weak D call TRBD2 (6 bases). Trimming left V 5 bases short and J 3 bases short, with 8 bases between. Germline V gene lookup returns CDR1 DFQATT and CDR2 SNEGSKA (reference sequence). CDR3 length equals 11 residues. CDR3 DNA sequence: TGCAGTGCTGCCGGGAGCTACGAGCAGTACTTC. Its translation is CSAAGSYEQYF.

This chain connects TRBV29-1 to TRBJ2-3, with TRBD1 as a possible D gene (6 bases). The CDR3 totals 15 residues. V lost 8 bases to trimming and J lost 2 bases, with 20 bases between them. Germline V gene sequence: CDR1 SQVTM, CDR2 ANQGSEA. CDR3 nucleotide sequence: TGCAGCACCAAAAATGGGGGCTTTTTCACAGATACGCAGTATTTT. The encoded protein is CSTKNGGFFTDTQYF.

The V gene is TRBV7-9, the J gene TRBJ2-7; possibly TRBD2 for D (6 bases). The CDR3 is 13 residues long. Per the germline V gene, CDR1 is SEHNR and CDR2 is FQNEAQ (reference sequence). Between the trimmed V and J ends, which lost 6 bases and 4 bases, there was a span of 13 bases. The CDR3 is CASSYDSGYEQYF. DNA of the CDR3: TGTGCCAGCAGTTACGATAGCGGTTACGAGCAGTACTTC.

The CDR3 protein is CAISEPQGYGYTF. DNA for the CDR3: TGTGCCATCAGTGAACCTCAGGGCTATGGCTACACCTTC. This chain uses TRBV10-3 with TRBJ1-2; TRBD1 might be the D (5 bases). The CDR3 contains 13 residues. V shed 3 bases and J shed 4 bases, with 9 bases lying between them. From germline, CDR1 is ENHRY and CDR2 SYGVKD.

The chain recombines TRBV27 with TRBJ2-7, with TRBD2 matching over 7 bases. Trimming took 6 bases from V and 1 from J; bases not matched to a gene: 9. This CDR3 comprises 15 residues. Germline CDR1 reads MNHEY; CDR2 reads SMNVEV (reference sequence). CDR3 region: CASSLGGGPSYEQYF. The DNA of the CDR3 is TGTGCCAGCAGCCTCGGGGGAGGGCCTTCCTACGAGCAGTACTTC.

The chain combines TRBV6-1 with TRBJ2-7, with TRBD2 identical over 11 bases. This CDR3 is built from 15 residues. J was trimmed by 7 bases and V by 8 bases; bases with no gene match: 13. Germline V gene sequence: CDR1 MNHNS, CDR2 SASEGT. DNA for the CDR3: TGTGCCAGCCCACCTAGCGGGAGGTTTCTGCGGGAGCAGTACTTC. This codes for CASPPSGRFLREQYF.

This clone was detected once. V and J are TRBV9 and TRBJ2-7; 9 nucleotides align to TRBD1. The CDR3 spans 15 residues. CDR1 SGDLS and CDR2 YYNGEE come from the germline V gene. V shed 0 bases, J shed 4 bases, and the junction held 5 bases outside the gene matches. DNA of the CDR3: TGTGCCAGCAGCGTAGGGGGACAGGGCCGGTACGAGCAGTACTTC. Protein product: CASSVGGQGRYEQYF.

CDR3 DNA sequence: TGTGCCAGCAGCACTCGGCCCCTCGATACGCAGTATTTT. It is translated as CASSTRPLDTQYF. This rearrangement joins TRBV28 to TRBJ2-3; unclear D gene. Germline CDR1 MDHEN, CDR2 SYDVKM. Trimming took off 6 bases at V and 6 bases at J, with 13 bases between the two ends. The CDR3 is 13 residues long. Complete variable domain (other parts from reference TRBV28 and TRBJ2-3): DVKVTQSSRYLVKRTGEKVFLECVQDMDHENMFWYRQDPGLGLRLIYFSYDVKMKEKGDIPEGYSVSREKKERFSLILESASTNQTSMYLCASSTRPLDTQYFGPGTRLTVL.